This T cell receptor (beta chain) was captured by sequencing in a study of shared clonotypes between healthy human individuals. CDR3 length: 15 residues. The junction had 1 base not matched to a gene; V was cut back by 5 bases and J by 2 bases. From germline, CDR1 is SGHVS and CDR2 FQNEAQ. TCRdb keeps only in-frame clones here, not all; method: immunoSEQ multiplex PCR. The sample shows over 850,000 clones, 75% to 80% of them seen only once. Concerning this clone: Other nucleotide sequences from this sample produce the same CDR3.

The chain recombines TRBV7-8 with TRBJ2-2; 11 nucleotides match TRBD1. The sequenced sample was memory CD4+ T cells from PBMCs. Stated subset: CD45RA-negative fraction. This clonotype originated in a man aged 18 to 30 in good health. Some clones in this sample may be carry-over from other donors' samples. CDR3 region: CASSRTGGNTGELFF. CDR3 DNA sequence: TGTGCCAGCAGCAGGACAGGGGGCAACACCGGGGAGCTGTTTTTT.